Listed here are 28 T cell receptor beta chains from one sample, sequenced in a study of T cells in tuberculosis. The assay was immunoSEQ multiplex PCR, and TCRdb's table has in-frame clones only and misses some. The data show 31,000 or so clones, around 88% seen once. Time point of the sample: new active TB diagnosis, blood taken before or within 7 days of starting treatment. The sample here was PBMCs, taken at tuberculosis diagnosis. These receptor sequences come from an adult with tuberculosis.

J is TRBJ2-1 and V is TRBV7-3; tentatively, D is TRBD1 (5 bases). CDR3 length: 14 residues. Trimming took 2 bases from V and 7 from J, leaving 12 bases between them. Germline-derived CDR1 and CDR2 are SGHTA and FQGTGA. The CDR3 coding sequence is TGTGCCAGCAGCTTATACCAGGGATGGAATGAGCAGTTCTTC. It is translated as CASSLYQGWNEQFF.

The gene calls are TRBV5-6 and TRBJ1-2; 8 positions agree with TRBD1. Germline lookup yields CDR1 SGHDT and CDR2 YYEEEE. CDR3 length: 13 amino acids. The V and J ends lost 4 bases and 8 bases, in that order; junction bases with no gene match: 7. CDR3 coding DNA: TGTGCCAGCAGCCTGTGGACAGGGCGCGGCTACACCTTC. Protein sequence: CASSLWTGRGYTF.

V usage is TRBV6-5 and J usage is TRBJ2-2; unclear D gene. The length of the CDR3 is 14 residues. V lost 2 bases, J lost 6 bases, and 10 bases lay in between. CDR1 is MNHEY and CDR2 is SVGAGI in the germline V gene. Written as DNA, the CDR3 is TGTGCCAGCAGTTACGGGCGTTCCGCCGGGGAGCTGTTTTTT. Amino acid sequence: CASSYGRSAGELFF.

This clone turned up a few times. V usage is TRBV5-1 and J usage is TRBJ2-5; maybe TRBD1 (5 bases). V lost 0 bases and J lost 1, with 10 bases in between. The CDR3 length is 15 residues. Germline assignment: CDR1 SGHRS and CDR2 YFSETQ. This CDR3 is CASSLASQAQETQYF. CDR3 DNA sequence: TGCGCCAGCAGCTTGGCCTCACAGGCCCAAGAGACCCAGTACTTC. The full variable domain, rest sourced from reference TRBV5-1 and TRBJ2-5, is KAGVTQTPRYLIKTRGQQVTLSCSPISGHRSVSWYQQTPGQGLQFLFEYFSETQRNKGNFPGRFSGRQFSNSRSEMNVSTLELGDSALYLCASSLASQAQETQYFGPGTRLLVL.

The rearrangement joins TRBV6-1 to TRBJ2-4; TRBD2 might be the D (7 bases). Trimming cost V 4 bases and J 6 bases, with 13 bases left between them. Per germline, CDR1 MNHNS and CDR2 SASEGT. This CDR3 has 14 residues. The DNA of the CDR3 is TGTGCCAGCAGTGTTGGGGGGGCGCGAAACATTCAGTACTTC. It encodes CASSVGGARNIQYF.

The DNA of the CDR3 is TGTGCCAGCAGCTCCGGGACAGGGGGTTCCTATGGCTACACCTTC. Protein: CASSSGTGGSYGYTF. This sequence joins TRBV28 and TRBJ1-2; 11 nucleotides match TRBD1. Looked up from germline, CDR1 is MDHEN and CDR2 is SYDVKM. There are 15 residues in the CDR3. Unmatched junction bases numbered 7, after V lost 6 bases and J lost 4 bases.

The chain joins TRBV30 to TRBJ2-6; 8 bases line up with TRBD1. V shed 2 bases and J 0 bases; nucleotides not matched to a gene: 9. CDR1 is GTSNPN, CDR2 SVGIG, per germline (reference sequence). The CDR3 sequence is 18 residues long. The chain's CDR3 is CAWSKVTGGRSGANVLTF. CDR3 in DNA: TGTGCCTGGAGTAAAGTAACAGGGGGTCGCTCTGGGGCCAACGTCCTGACTTTC.

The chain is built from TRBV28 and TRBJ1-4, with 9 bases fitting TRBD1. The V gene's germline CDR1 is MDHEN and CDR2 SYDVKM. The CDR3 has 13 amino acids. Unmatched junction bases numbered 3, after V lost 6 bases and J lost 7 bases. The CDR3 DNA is TGTGCCAGCAGGGACAGGGGTGTTGAAAAACTGTTTTTT. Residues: CASRDRGVEKLFF.

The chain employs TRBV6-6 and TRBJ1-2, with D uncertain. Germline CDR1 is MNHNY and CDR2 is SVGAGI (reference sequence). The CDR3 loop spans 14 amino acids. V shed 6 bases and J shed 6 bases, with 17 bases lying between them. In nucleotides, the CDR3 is TGTGCCAGCAGGTCTAGGAGGTCGAACGATGGCTACACCTTC. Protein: CASRSRRSNDGYTF.

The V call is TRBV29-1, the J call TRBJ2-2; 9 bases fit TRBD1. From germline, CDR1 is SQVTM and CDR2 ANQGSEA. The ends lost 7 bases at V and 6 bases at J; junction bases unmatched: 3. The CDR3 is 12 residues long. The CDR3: CSARTGAGELFF. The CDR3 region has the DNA TGCAGCGCCCGGACAGGGGCCGGGGAGCTGTTTTTT.

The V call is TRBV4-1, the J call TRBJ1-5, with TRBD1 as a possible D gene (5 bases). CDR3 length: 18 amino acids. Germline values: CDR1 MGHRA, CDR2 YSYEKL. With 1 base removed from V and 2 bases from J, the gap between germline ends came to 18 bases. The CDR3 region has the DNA TGCGCCAGCAGCCAAGGGACACCAGGGTGGATACGCAATCAGCCCCAGCATTTT. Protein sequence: CASSQGTPGWIRNQPQHF.

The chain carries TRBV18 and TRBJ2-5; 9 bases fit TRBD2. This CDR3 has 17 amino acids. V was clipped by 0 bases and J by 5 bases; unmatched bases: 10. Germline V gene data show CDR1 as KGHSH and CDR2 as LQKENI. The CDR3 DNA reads TGTGCCAGCTCACCACCTAGCGGGAGCCCAGGAGGTGAGACCCAGTACTTC. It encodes CASSPPSGSPGGETQYF.

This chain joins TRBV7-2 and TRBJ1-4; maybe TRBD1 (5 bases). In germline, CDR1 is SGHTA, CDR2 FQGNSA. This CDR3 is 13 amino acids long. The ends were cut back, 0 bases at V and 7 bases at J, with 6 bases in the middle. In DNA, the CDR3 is TGTGCCAGCAGCTTAGCAGGGGCTGAAAAACTGTTTTTT. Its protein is CASSLAGAEKLFF.

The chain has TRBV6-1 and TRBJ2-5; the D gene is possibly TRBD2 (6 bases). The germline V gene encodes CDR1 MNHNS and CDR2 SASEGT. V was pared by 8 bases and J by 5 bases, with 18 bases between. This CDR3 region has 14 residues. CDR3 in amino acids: CASQGGLGVETQYF. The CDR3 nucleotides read TGTGCCAGCCAAGGAGGGTTGGGGGTCGAGACCCAGTACTTC.

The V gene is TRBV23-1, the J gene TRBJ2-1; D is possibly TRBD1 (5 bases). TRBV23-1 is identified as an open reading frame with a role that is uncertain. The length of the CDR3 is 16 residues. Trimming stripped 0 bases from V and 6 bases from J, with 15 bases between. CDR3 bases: TGCGCCAGCAGTCAATCGGAAGGGGTGACGGGCAATGAGCAGTTCTTC. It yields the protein CASSQSEGVTGNEQFF.

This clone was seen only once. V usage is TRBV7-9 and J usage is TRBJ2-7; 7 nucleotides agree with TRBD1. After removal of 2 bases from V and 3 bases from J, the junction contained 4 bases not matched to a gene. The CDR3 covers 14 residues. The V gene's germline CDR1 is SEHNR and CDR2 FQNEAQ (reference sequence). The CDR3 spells CASSLTGDSYEQYF. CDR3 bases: TGTGCCAGCAGCTTAACAGGGGACAGCTACGAGCAGTACTTC. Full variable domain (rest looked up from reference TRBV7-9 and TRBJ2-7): DTGVSQNPRHKITKRGQNVTFRCDPISEHNRLYWYRQTLGQGPEFLTYFQNEAQLEKSRLLSDRFSAERPKGSFSTLEIQRTEQGDSAMYLCASSLTGDSYEQYFGPGTRLTVT.

CDR3 sequence reads: CASSLVAQGVNTEAFF. CDR3 nucleotides: TGCGCCAGCAGCTTGGTCGCTCAGGGGGTAAACACTGAAGCTTTCTTT. The J gene is TRBJ1-1, the V gene TRBV5-1, with TRBD1 matching over 7 bases. There are 16 residues in the CDR3. Unmatched junction bases numbered 7, after V lost 0 bases and J lost 2 bases. The V gene's germline CDR1 is SGHRS and CDR2 YFSETQ.

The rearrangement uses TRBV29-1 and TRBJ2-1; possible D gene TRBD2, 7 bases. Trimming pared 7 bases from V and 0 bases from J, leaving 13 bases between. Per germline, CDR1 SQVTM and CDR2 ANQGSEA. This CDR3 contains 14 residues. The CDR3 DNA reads TGCAGCGAAACCCGGGGGGCCTCCTACAATGAGCAGTTCTTC. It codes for CSETRGASYNEQFF.

This CDR3 is CASSLSPSGVYNEQFF. The CDR3 DNA sequence: TGCGCCAGCAGCTTGTCTCCTAGCGGAGTTTACAATGAGCAGTTCTTC. This sequence joins TRBV5-1 and TRBJ2-1; 7 nucleotides line up with TRBD2. Trimming cost V 1 base and J 4 bases; bases outside gene matches: 8. The CDR3 length is 16 residues. Per the germline V gene, CDR1 is SGHRS and CDR2 is YFSETQ.

CDR3 DNA sequence: TGTGCCAGTAGTATAAACCGATCACAGAATTCACCCCTCCACTTT. Protein: CASSINRSQNSPLHF. The V gene is TRBV19, the J gene TRBJ1-6; D gene unclear. Germline CDR1 is LNHDA and CDR2 is SQIVND (reference sequence). The length of the CDR3 is 15 residues. The V end was cut by 2 bases, the J end by 7 bases, with 12 bases between.

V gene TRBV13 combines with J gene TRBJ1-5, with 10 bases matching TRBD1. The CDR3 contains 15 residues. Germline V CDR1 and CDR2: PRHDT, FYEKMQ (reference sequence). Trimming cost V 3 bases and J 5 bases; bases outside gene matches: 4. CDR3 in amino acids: CASSLGQGSHQPQHF. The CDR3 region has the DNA TGTGCCAGCAGCTTGGGACAGGGGTCCCATCAGCCCCAGCATTTT.

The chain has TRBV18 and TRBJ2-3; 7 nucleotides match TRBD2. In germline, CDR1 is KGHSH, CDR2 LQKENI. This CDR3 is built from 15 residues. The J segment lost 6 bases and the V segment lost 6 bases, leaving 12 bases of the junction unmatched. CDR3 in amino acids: CASSLASGTTDTQYF. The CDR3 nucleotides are TGTGCCAGCTCCCTCGCTTCCGGGACTACGGATACGCAGTATTTT.

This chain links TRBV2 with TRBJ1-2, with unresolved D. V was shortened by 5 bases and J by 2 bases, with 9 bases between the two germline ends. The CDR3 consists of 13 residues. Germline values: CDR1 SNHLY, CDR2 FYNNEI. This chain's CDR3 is CASSYQSNYGYTF. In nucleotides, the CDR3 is TGTGCCAGCAGTTACCAGTCGAACTATGGCTACACCTTC.

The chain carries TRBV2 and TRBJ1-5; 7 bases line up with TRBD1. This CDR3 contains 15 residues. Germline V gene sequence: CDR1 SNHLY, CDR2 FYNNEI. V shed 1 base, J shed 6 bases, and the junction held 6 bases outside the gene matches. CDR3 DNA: TGTGCCAGCAGTGAAGGGACAGGAAGGGTTCAGCCCCAGCATTTT. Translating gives CASSEGTGRVQPQHF.

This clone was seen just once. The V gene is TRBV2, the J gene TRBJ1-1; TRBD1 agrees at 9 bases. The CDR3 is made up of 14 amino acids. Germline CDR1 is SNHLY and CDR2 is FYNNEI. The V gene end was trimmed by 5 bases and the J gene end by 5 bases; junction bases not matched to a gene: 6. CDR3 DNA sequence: TGTGCCAGCAGTTACGGGACAGGGTTGACTGAAGCTTTCTTT. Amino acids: CASSYGTGLTEAFF.

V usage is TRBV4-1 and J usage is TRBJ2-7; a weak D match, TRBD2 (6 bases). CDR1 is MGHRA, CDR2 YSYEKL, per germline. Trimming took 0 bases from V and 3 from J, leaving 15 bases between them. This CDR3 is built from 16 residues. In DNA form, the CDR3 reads TGCGCCAGCAGCCAAGAATCAGCCGGAGGGGTCTACGAGCAGTACTTC. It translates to CASSQESAGGVYEQYF.

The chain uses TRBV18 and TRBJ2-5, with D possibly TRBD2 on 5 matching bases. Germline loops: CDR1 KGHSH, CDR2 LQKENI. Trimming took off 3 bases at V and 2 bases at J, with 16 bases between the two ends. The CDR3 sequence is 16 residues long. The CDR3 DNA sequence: TGTGCCAGCTCACCGCGATTGTCTAGCAAACAAGAGACCCAGTACTTC. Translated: CASSPRLSSKQETQYF.

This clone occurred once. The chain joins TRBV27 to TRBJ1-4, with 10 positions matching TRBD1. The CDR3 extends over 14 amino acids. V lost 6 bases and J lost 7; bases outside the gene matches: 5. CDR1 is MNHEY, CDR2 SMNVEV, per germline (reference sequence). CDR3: CASRRQGAGEKLFF. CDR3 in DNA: TGTGCCAGCAGACGACAGGGGGCGGGTGAAAAACTGTTTTTT. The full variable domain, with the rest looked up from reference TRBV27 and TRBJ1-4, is EAQVTQNPRYLITVTGKKLTVTCSQNMNHEYMSWYRQDPGLGLRQIYYSMNVEVTDKGDVPEGYKVSRKEKRNFPLILESPSPNQTSLYFCASRRQGAGEKLFFGSGTQLSVL.